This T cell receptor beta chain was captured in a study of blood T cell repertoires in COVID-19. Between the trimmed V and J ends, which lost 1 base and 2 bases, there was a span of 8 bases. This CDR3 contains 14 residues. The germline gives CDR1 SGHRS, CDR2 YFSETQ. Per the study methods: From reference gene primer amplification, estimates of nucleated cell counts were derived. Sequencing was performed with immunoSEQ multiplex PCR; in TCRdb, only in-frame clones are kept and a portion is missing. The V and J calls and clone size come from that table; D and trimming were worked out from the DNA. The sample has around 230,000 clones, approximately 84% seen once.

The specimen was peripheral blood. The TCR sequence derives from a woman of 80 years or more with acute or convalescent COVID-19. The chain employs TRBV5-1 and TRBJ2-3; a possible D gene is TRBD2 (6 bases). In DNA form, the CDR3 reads TGCGCCAGCAGCTTGTGGGGGGACACAGATACGCAGTATTTT. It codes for CASSLWGDTDTQYF.